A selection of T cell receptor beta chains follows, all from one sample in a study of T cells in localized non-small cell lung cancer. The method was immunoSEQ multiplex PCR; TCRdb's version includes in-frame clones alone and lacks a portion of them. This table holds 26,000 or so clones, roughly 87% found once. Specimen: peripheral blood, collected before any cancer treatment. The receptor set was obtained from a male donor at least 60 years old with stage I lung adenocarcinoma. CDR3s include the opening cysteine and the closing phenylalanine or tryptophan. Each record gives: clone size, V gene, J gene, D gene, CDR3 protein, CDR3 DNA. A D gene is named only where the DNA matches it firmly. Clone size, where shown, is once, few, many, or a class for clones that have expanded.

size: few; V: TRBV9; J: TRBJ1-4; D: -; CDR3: CASSVQGATNEKLFF; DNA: TGTGCCAGCAGCGTCCAAGGGGCAACTAATGAAAAACTGTTTTTT
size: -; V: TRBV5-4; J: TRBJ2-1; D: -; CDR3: CASSSGAAMGGNEQFF; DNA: TGTGCCAGCAGCTCGGGAGCGGCTATGGGCGGCAATGAGCAGTTCTTC
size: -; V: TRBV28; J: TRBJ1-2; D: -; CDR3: CASSLAALYGYTF; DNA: TGTGCCAGCAGTTTGGCGGCCCTATATGGCTACACCTTC
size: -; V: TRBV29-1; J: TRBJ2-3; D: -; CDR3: CSVEMGISTDTQYF; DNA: TGCAGCGTTGAAATGGGGATAAGCACAGATACGCAGTATTTT
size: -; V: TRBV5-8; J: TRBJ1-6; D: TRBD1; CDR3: CASSFGRGLSPLHF; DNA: TGTGCCAGCAGCTTTGGAAGGGGGCTGTCACCCCTCCACTTT
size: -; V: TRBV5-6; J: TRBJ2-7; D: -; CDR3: CASSSQAYEQYF; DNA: TGTGCCAGCAGCTCGCAGGCCTACGAGCAGTACTTC
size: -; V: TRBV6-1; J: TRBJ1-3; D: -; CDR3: CASSELGTDGNTIYF; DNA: TGTGCCAGCAGTGAATTAGGGACGGATGGAAACACCATATATTTT
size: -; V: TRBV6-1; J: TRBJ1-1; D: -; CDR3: CASSDRGRGYDTEAFF; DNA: TGTGCCAGCAGTGATCGGGGGCGCGGATATGACACTGAAGCTTTCTTT
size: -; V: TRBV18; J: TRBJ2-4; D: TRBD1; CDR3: CASSPERQGIQYF; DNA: TGTGCCAGCTCACCAGAGAGACAGGGCATTCAGTACTTC
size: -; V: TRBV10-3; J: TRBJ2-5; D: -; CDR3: CAIKGGPQETQYF; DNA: TGTGCCATCAAAGGGGGGCCGCAAGAGACCCAGTACTTC
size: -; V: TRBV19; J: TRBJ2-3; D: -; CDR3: CASGQLFSTDTQYF; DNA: TGTGCCAGTGGACAGCTTTTTAGCACAGATACGCAGTATTTT
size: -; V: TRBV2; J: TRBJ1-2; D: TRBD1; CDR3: CASRGYRGGYTF; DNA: TGTGCCAGCAGGGGGTACAGGGGTGGCTACACCTTC
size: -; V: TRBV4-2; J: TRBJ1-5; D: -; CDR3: CASSQDWGGSNQPQHF; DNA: TGTGCCAGCAGCCAAGATTGGGGCGGTAGCAATCAGCCCCAGCATTTT